Listed below are T cell receptor beta chains from one sample, sequenced in a study of tumor-infiltrating lymphocytes in glioblastoma multiforme. TCRdb reprocessed the multiplex PCR reads via MiXCR and lists one record per CDR3 protein. In the table there are almost 15,000 distinct CDR3 sequences, 65% to 80% of which are singletons. Specimen: brain tumor tissue. The receptors originated from a male donor with glioblastoma. Both conserved end residues are part of each CDR3. The order of the fields is CDR3 DNA, CDR3 protein, clone size, D gene, CDR3 length, V gene, J gene. D genes are given only for firm matches. Not all rows give a size; the values are once, few, many and, for expanded clones, a class.

DNA: TGTGCCAGCAGCTCGGGACACCCTAGCACAGATACGCAGTATTTT
CDR3: CASSSGHPSTDTQYF
size: -
D: -
length: 15
V: TRBV5-4
J: TRBJ2-3

DNA: TGTGCCAGCAGGGGGTTTAGTCTCGCCCAAGAGACCCAGTACTTC
CDR3: CASRGFSLAQETQYF
size: once
D: -
length: 15
V: TRBV6-5
J: TRBJ2-5

DNA: TGTGCCAGCAGCCCGGGACAGGACTATGGCTACACCTTC
CDR3: CASSPGQDYGYTF
size: -
D: TRBD1
length: 13
V: TRBV11-1
J: TRBJ1-2

DNA: TGTACCAGTAGCTCAGGACAGGTCTATGGCTACACCTTC
CDR3: CTSSSGQVYGYTF
size: few
D: TRBD1
length: 13
V: TRBV28
J: TRBJ1-2

DNA: TGTGCCAGCAGCCCTCTCGCGCCGAGCTCCTACAGTGAGCAGTTCTTC
CDR3: CASSPLAPSSYSEQFF
size: few
D: -
length: 16
V: TRBV7-3
J: TRBJ2-1

DNA: TGTGCCAGCAGCCTCCAGACAAACTCCTACGAGCAGTACTTC
CDR3: CASSLQTNSYEQYF
size: once
D: -
length: 14
V: TRBV11-2
J: TRBJ2-7

DNA: TGTGCCAGCAGCTTCGGATCGAAGGGCTACACCTTC
CDR3: CASSFGSKGYTF
size: -
D: -
length: 12
V: TRBV11-2
J: TRBJ1-2

DNA: TGTGCCAGCAGGTCTAAAAGCGGTCAGGGGAGAGCGGCCCAGTACTTC
CDR3: CASRSKSGQGRAAQYF
size: -
D: -
length: 16
V: TRBV11-2
J: TRBJ2-5

DNA: TGTGCCAGCAGTCGGACCTGGAGCTCCTACAATGAGCAGTTCTTC
CDR3: CASSRTWSSYNEQFF
size: -
D: -
length: 15
V: TRBV6-5
J: TRBJ2-1

DNA: TGTGCCTGGAGTGTAAAGGGAACGGACTACGAGCAGTACTTC
CDR3: CAWSVKGTDYEQYF
size: few
D: -
length: 14
V: TRBV30
J: TRBJ2-7

DNA: TGTGCCAGCAGCTTCCCCAGCAGGATCGGGGAGCAGTACTTC
CDR3: CASSFPSRIGEQYF
size: -
D: -
length: 14
V: TRBV12-3/TRBV12-4
J: TRBJ2-7

DNA: TGTGCCAGCAGTCCTTCTAGTGAATTTCACACAGATACGCAGTATTTT
CDR3: CASSPSSEFHTDTQYF
size: -
D: -
length: 16
V: TRBV12-3/TRBV12-4
J: TRBJ2-3

DNA: TGCACTGCTAGATACGCAACAGGTGGCGCGAATTCACCCCTCCACTTT
CDR3: CTARYATGGANSPLHF
size: -
D: -
length: 16
V: TRBV20-1
J: TRBJ1-6

DNA: TGTGCCAGCAGGTTGACAGGGGACCCCACAGATACGCAGTATTTT
CDR3: CASRLTGDPTDTQYF
size: -
D: TRBD1
length: 15
V: TRBV11-2
J: TRBJ2-3

DNA: TGTGCCAGCAGTGAGGAAATCGTAGCATACAATGAGCGGTTCTTC
CDR3: CASSEEIVAYNERFF
size: -
D: -
length: 15
V: TRBV6-1
J: TRBJ2-1

DNA: TGCGCCAGCAGCCATAAACTAACGACCGGGGAGCTGTTTTTT
CDR3: CASSHKLTTGELFF
size: -
D: -
length: 14
V: TRBV4-1
J: TRBJ2-2